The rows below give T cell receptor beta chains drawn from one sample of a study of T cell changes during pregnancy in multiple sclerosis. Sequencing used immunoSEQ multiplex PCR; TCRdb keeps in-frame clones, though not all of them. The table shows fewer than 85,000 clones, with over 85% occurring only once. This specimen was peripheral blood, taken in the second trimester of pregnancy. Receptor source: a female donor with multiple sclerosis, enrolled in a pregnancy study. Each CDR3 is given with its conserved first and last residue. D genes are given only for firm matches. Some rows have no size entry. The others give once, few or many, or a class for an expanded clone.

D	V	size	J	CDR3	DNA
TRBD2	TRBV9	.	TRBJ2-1	CASSVELAGGAYNEQFF	TGTGCCAGCAGCGTAGAACTAGCGGGAGGGGCTTACAATGAGCAGTTCTTC
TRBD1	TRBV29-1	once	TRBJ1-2	CSVERDSGYGYTF	TGCAGCGTTGAACGGGACAGTGGCTATGGCTACACCTTC
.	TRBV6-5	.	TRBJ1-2	CASAGRNRNGYTF	TGTGCCAGTGCCGGGCGCAACAGGAATGGCTACACCTTC
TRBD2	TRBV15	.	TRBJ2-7	CATSRGGTSGYEQYF	TGTGCCACCAGCAGAGGAGGGACTAGCGGCTACGAGCAGTACTTC
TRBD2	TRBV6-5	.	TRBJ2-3	CASSYSKREWTDTQYF	TGTGCCAGCAGTTACTCGAAGCGGGAGTGGACAGATACGCAGTATTTT
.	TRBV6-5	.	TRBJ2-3	CASVGRGTDTQYF	TGTGCCAGCGTGGGCAGGGGCACAGATACGCAGTATTTT
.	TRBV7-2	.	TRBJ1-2	CASSATRGYNGYTF	TGTGCCAGCAGCGCTACCAGAGGCTACAATGGCTACACCTTC
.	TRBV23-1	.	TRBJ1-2	CASSGQGYGYTF	TGCGCCAGCAGTGGGCAGGGCTATGGCTACACCTTC
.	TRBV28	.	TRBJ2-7	CASSWRLGEQYF	TGTGCCAGCAGTTGGCGGCTGGGCGAGCAGTACTTC
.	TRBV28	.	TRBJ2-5	CASSPADSLGGETQYF	TGTGCCAGCAGCCCCGCGGACAGCTTAGGCGGTGAGACCCAGTACTTC
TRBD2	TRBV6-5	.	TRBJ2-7	CASSQGLAVEQYF	TGTGCCAGCAGTCAGGGACTAGCGGTTGAGCAGTACTTC
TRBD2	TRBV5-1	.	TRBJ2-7	CASSLARGDEQYF	TGCGCCAGCAGCTTGGCCCGGGGGGATGAGCAGTACTTC
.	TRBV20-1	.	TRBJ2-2	CSDRAGGELFF	TGCAGTGACAGGGCAGGCGGGGAGCTGTTTTTT
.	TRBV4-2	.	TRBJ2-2	CASSQDWQGSGELFF	TGTGCCAGCAGCCAAGATTGGCAGGGGTCCGGGGAGCTGTTTTTT
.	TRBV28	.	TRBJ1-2	CATQGDYGYTF	TGTGCCACACAAGGGGACTATGGCTACACCTTC
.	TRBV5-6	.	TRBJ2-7	CASSLDAAYEQYF	TGTGCCAGCAGCTTGGATGCGGCCTACGAGCAGTACTTC
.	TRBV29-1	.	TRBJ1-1	CSVEDLRDTEAFF	TGCAGCGTTGAAGACCTCAGGGACACTGAAGCTTTCTTT